This T cell receptor (beta chain) is drawn from a study of T cell responses to AZD1222 COVID-19 vaccine. Note on this clone: Its antigen is undetermined.

The CDR3 covers 13 residues. Trimming took 2 bases from V and 7 from J, leaving 11 bases between them. Per germline, CDR1 MNHEY and CDR2 SMNVEV (reference sequence). Study observations and caveats: Unmutated variant regions are reportedly targeted by nearly half of spike-specific TCRs. Spike-spanning, vaccine-associated CD4 TCRs were dominant at 160-218 and 743-854.

Clones were read by immunoSEQ multiplex PCR, and TCRdb kept only the in-frame ones, dropping some. The data hold 29,000 or so clones, with over 90% observed a single time. The chain carries TRBV27 and TRBJ1-1, with D uncertain. This clonotype was obtained from an adult in good health. The sequencing used peripheral blood, collected on day 0 of AZD1222 vaccination. CDR3 coding DNA: TGTGCCAGCAGTTTAGACGGGGAGCTTGAAGCTTTCTTT. This codes for CASSLDGELEAFF.